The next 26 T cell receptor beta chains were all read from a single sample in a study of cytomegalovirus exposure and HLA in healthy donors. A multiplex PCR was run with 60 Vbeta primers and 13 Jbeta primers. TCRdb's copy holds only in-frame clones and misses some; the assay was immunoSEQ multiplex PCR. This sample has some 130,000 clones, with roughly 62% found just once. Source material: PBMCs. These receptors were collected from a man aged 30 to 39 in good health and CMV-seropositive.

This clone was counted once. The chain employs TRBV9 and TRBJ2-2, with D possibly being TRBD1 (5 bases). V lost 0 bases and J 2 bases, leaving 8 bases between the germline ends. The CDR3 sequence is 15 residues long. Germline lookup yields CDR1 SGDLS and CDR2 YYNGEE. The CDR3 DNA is TGTGCCAGCAGCGTAGAGCAGGGCAACACCGGGGAGCTGTTTTTT. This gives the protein CASSVEQGNTGELFF.

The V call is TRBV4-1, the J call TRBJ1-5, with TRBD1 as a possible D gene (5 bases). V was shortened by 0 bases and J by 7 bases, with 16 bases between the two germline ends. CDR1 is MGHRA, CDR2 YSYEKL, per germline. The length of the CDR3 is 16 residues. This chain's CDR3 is CASSQDVVKGKQPQHF. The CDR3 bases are TGCGCCAGCAGCCAAGATGTAGTTAAGGGGAAACAGCCCCAGCATTTT.

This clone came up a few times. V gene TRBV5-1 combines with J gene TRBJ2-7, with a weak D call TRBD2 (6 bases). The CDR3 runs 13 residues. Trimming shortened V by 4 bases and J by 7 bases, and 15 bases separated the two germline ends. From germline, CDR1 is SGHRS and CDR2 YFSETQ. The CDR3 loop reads CASSPEGLEEQYF. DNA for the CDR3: TGCGCCAGCAGCCCAGAGGGACTGGAAGAGCAGTACTTC.

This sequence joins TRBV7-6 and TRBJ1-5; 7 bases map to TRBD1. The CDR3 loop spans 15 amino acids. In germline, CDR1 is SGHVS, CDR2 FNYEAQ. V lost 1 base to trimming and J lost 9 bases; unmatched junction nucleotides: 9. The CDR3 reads CASSLGGTVPGPQHF. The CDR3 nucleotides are TGTGCCAGCAGCTTAGGGGGGACAGTCCCAGGGCCCCAGCATTTT.

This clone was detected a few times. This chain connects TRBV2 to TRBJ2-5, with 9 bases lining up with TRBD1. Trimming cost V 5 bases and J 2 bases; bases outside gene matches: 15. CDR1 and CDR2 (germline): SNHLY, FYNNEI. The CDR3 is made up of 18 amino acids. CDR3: CASSRGQGMGWGQETQYF. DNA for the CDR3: TGTGCCAGCAGTAGGGGACAGGGCATGGGATGGGGGCAAGAGACCCAGTACTTC.

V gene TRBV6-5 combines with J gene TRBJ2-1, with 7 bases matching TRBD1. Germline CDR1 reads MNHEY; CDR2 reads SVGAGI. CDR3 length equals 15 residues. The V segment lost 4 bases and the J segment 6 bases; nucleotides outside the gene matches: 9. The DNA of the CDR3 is TGTGCCAGCAGTTCTTACGGGACAGTGATCAATGAGCAGTTCTTC. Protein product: CASSSYGTVINEQFF.

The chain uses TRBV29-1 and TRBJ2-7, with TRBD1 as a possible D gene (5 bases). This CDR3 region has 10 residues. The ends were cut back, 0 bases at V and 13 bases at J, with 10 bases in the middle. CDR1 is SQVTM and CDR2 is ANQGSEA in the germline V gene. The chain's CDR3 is CSVEEGRVYF. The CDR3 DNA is TGCAGCGTTGAAGAAGGCAGGGTTTACTTC.

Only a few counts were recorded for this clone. CDR3 bases: TGTGCCAGCAGCATCGGACAGGGAGAAGCTTTCTTT. The encoded protein is CASSIGQGEAFF. This sequence joins TRBV7-9 and TRBJ1-1; 8 bases agree with TRBD1. The V gene end was trimmed by 5 bases and the J gene end by 8 bases; junction bases not matched to a gene: 4. This CDR3 is built from 12 residues. Germline loops: CDR1 SEHNR, CDR2 FQNEAQ (reference sequence).

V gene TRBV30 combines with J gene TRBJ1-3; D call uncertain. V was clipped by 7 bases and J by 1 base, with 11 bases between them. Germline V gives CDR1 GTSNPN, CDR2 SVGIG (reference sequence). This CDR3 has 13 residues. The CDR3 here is CAYQTISGNTIYF. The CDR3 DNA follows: TGTGCCTACCAGACAATATCTGGAAACACCATATATTTT.

CDR3 sequence: CASSRDANYGYTF. The CDR3 DNA reads as TGTGCCAGCAGCCGCGATGCTAACTATGGCTACACCTTC. The chain combines TRBV5-4 with TRBJ1-2, with no clear D. The CDR3 spans 13 residues. V lost 4 bases to trimming and J lost 0 bases, with 7 bases between them. Germline CDR1 is SGHNT and CDR2 is YYREEE (reference sequence).

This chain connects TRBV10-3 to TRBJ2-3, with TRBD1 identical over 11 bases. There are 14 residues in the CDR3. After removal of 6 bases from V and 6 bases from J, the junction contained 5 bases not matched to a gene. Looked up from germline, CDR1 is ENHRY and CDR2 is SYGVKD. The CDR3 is CAIRAGQGGDTQYF. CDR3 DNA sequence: TGTGCCATCAGGGCGGGACAGGGGGGGGATACGCAGTATTTT.

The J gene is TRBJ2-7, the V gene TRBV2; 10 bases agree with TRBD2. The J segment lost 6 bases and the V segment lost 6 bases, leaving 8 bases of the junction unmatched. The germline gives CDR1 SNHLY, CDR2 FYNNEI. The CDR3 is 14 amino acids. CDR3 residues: CASRDGTSVVEQYF. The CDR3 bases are TGTGCCAGCAGAGACGGGACTAGCGTGGTCGAGCAGTACTTC.

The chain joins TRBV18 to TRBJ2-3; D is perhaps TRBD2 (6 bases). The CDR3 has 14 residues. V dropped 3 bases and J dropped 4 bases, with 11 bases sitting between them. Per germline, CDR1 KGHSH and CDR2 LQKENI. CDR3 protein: CASSPAGRPDTQYF. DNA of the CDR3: TGTGCCAGCTCACCGGCGGGACGCCCAGATACGCAGTATTTT.

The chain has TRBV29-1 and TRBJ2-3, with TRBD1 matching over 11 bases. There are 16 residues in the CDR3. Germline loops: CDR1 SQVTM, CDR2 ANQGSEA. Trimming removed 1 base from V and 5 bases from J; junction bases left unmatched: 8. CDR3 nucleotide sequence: TGCAGCGTTGAAGGTACGGGACAGGGGGATGAAGATACGCAGTATTTT. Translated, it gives CSVEGTGQGDEDTQYF.

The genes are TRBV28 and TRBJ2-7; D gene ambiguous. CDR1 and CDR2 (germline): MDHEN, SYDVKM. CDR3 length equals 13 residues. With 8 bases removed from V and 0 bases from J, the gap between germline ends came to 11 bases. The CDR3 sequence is CASGRHPSYEQYF. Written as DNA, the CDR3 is TGTGCCAGCGGTAGACACCCCTCCTACGAGCAGTACTTC.

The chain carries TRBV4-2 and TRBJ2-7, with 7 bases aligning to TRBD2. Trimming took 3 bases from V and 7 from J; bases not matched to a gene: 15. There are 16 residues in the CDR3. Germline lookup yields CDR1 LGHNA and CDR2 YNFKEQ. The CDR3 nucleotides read TGTGCCAGCAGCCAGGGCGTACTAGCGAGCCCTAGGGAGCAGTACTTC. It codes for CASSQGVLASPREQYF.

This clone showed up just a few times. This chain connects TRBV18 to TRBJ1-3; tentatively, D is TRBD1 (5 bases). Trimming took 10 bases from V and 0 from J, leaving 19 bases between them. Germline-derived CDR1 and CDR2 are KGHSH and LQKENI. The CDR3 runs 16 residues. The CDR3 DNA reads TGTGCCACCTCCCCCGGCGGGGGGACCTCTGGAAACACCATATATTTT. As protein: CATSPGGGTSGNTIYF.

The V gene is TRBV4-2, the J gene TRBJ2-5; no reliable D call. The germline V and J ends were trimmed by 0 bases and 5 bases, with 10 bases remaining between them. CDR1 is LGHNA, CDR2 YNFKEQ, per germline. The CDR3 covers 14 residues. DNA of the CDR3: TGTGCCAGCAGCCAAGATCAGGCACTGGAGACCCAGTACTTC. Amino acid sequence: CASSQDQALETQYF.

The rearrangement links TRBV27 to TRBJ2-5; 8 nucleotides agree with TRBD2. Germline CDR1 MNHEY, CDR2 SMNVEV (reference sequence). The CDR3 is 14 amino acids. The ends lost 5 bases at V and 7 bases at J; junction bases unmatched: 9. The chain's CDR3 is CASSPLGGAGTQYF. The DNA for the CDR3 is TGTGCCAGCAGTCCACTCGGGGGGGCAGGGACCCAGTACTTC.

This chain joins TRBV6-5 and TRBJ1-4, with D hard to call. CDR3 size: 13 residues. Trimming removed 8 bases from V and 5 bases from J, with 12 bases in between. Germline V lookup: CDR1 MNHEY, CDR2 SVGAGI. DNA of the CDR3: TGTGCCAGCCGCGGGAGTTACAATGAAAAACTGTTTTTT. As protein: CASRGSYNEKLFF.

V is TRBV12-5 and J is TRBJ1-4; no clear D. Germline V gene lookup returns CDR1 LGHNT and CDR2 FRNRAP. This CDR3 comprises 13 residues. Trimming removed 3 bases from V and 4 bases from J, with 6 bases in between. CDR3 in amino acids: CASGLQSNEKLFF. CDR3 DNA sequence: TGTGCTAGTGGTTTACAGAGTAATGAAAAACTGTTTTTT.

For the CDR3, the DNA is TGTGCCAGCAGCTTAGCTCGACTAGCGGGAGTGGGAACCGGGGAGCTGTTTTTT. Translated: CASSLARLAGVGTGELFF. The chain joins TRBV7-8 to TRBJ2-2, with 12 bases fitting TRBD2. This CDR3 contains 18 residues. J was trimmed by 5 bases and V by 0 bases; bases with no gene match: 7. Germline-derived CDR1 and CDR2 are SGHVS and FQNEAQ.

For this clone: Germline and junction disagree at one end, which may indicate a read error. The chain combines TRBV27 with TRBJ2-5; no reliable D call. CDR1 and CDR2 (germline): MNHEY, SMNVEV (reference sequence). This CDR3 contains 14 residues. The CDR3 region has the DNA TGTGCTAGCAGTTTTCTAGGCAGTGAAGAGACCCAGTACTTC. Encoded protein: CASSFLGSEETQYF.

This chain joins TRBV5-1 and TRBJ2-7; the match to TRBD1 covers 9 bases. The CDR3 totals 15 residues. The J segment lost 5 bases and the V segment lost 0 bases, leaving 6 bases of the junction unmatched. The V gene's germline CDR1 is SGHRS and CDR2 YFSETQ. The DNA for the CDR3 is TGCGCCAGCAGCTTGGAAGGACAGGGGACCCACGAGCAGTACTTC. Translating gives CASSLEGQGTHEQYF.

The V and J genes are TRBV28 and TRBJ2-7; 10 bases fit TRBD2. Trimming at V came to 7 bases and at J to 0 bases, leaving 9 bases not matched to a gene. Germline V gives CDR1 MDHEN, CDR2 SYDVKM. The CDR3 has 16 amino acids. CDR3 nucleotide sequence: TGTGCCAGCACCTTACGGGCTAGCGGGAGCTCCTACGAGCAGTACTTC. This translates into CASTLRASGSSYEQYF.

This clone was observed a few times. In DNA, the CDR3 is TGTGCCAGCTGTGGCGGGAGGGCCGGATCCTACAATGAGCAGTTCTTC. Translating it yields CASCGGRAGSYNEQFF. The chain couples TRBV6-1 to TRBJ2-1; 9 bases map to TRBD2. The CDR3 runs to 16 residues. The V segment lost 8 bases and the J segment 1 base; nucleotides outside the gene matches: 9. CDR1 and CDR2 (germline): MNHNS, SASEGT.